These 12 T cell receptor beta chains originate from one sample sequenced in a study of T-cell memory formation after mild COVID-19. TCRdb re-called the 5' RACE reads through MiXCR, storing one row per CDR3 protein. Seen here are roughly 150,000 distinct CDR3 sequences, 13% to 15% observed once, and the top ten hold roughly an eighth. What was sequenced was PBMCs or a T cell subset sorted from them (not recorded which). The source of these receptors is an adult woman who had mild COVID-19 (a few samples of this study predate the infection). Cell type and time point are not known.

The sample holds a few counts of this clonotype. The rearrangement links TRBV9 to TRBJ2-5; D is unclear. CDR1 is SGDLS, CDR2 YYNGEE, per germline. CDR3 length: 15 amino acids. Trimming left V 0 bases short and J 5 bases short, with 14 bases between. CDR3 nucleotides: TGTGCCAGCAGCGTAGAGTCCAGTCCCGGGGAGACCCAGTACTTC. Translation: CASSVESSPGETQYF.

This clonotype was seen a few times. The gene calls are TRBV12-3 or TRBV12-4 and TRBJ2-5; D remains ambiguous. The CDR3 is 16 amino acids. Trimming stripped 3 bases from V and 1 base from J, with 15 bases between. CDR3 nucleotides: TGTGCCAGCAGTTTTGAGTCGGGCCAGGCCCAAGAGACCCAGTACTTC. Encoded protein: CASSFESGQAQETQYF.

The rearrangement links TRBV6-1 to TRBJ1-1; 8 bases agree with TRBD1. The V gene end was trimmed by 7 bases and the J gene end by 0 bases; junction bases not matched to a gene: 4. The V gene's germline CDR1 is MNHNS and CDR2 SASEGT. The CDR3 is made up of 14 amino acids. The CDR3 here is CASIADRVNTEAFF. The CDR3 nucleotides are TGTGCCAGCATCGCGGACAGGGTGAACACTGAAGCTTTCTTT.

The V gene is TRBV9, the J gene TRBJ2-3; D not resolved. From germline, CDR1 is SGDLS and CDR2 YYNGEE. The CDR3 is made up of 15 amino acids. Trimming left V 5 bases short and J 0 bases short, with 13 bases between. The CDR3 loop is CASRPSSTSTDTQYF. DNA of the CDR3: TGTGCCAGCAGACCGAGCAGTACTAGCACAGATACGCAGTATTTT.

This clonotype was observed at least ten times. The genes are TRBV18 and TRBJ2-1, with 11 bases identical to TRBD2. V lost 3 bases and J lost 8; bases outside the gene matches: 0. Germline V lookup: CDR1 KGHSH, CDR2 LQKENI. The CDR3 sequence is 13 residues long. The CDR3 here is CASSPTSGDEQFF. The CDR3 region has the DNA TGTGCCAGCTCACCGACTAGCGGGGATGAGCAGTTCTTC.

The J gene is TRBJ2-7, the V gene TRBV14; 7 bases match TRBD1. The CDR3 has 16 amino acids. Looked up from germline, CDR1 is SGHDN and CDR2 is FVKESK. J gave up 3 bases and V 1 base, and 9 bases lay outside the gene matches. The CDR3 sequence: CASSQGRGGAYYEQYF. The CDR3 nucleotides read TGTGCCAGCAGCCAAGGAAGAGGGGGCGCGTACTACGAGCAGTACTTC.

This clonotype was counted only a few times. The chain uses TRBV28 and TRBJ2-7; 7 nucleotides agree with TRBD1. The CDR3 is 15 residues long. The V segment lost 6 bases and the J segment 4 bases; nucleotides outside the gene matches: 12. Germline CDR1 and CDR2: MDHEN and SYDVKM. The CDR3 protein is CASRRRGQLAYEQYF. The CDR3 DNA reads as TGTGCCAGCAGGCGACGGGGACAGTTGGCTTACGAGCAGTACTTC.

This clonotype was detected only a few times. The genes are TRBV7-6 and TRBJ2-2, with TRBD1 matching over 12 bases. V shed 4 bases and J 3 bases; nucleotides not matched to a gene: 15. The CDR3 contains 20 residues. Germline V CDR1 and CDR2: SGHVS, FNYEAQ. The CDR3 spells CASSSVPTGTGGRYTGELFF. CDR3 in DNA: TGTGCCAGCAGCTCCGTCCCAACCGGGACAGGGGGCCGATACACCGGGGAGCTGTTTTTT.

This clonotype occurred a few times. The chain recombines TRBV5-1 with TRBJ1-6; 7 nucleotides line up with TRBD1. V gave up 1 base and J gave up 8 bases; unmatched junction bases: 6. Germline assignment: CDR1 SGHRS and CDR2 YFSETQ. The CDR3 covers 15 residues. CDR3 sequence reads: CASSLWTGQDSPLHF. The CDR3 coding sequence is TGCGCCAGCAGCTTGTGGACAGGCCAAGATTCACCCCTCCACTTT.

The chain has TRBV5-1 and TRBJ1-1, with a tentative D call TRBD1 (6 bases). This CDR3 region has 12 residues. CDR1 is SGHRS, CDR2 YFSETQ, per germline. Trimming took off 4 bases at V and 10 bases at J, with 14 bases between the two ends. The DNA for the CDR3 is TGCGCCAGCAGCCCACAGGGAGGGGGAGCTTTCTTT. It codes for CASSPQGGGAFF.

The chain combines TRBV5-1 with TRBJ2-2, with a weak D call TRBD1 (6 bases). Germline CDR1 and CDR2: SGHRS and YFSETQ. Trimming removed 4 bases at V and 1 base at J, with 11 bases between. The CDR3 loop spans 15 amino acids. The CDR3: CASSEAQGNTGELFF. Here the CDR3 DNA reads TGCGCCAGCAGCGAAGCACAGGGGAACACCGGGGAGCTGTTTTTT. Together with reference TRBV5-1 and TRBJ2-2, the CDR3 gives the full variable domain: KAGVTQTPRYLIKTRGQQVTLSCSPISGHRSVSWYQQTPGQGLQFLFEYFSETQRNKGNFPGRFSGRQFSNSRSEMNVSTLELGDSALYLCASSEAQGNTGELFFGEGSRLTVL.

This rearrangement joins TRBV10-3 to TRBJ1-2; tentative D call: TRBD1 (5 bases). Trimming cost V 4 bases and J 5 bases, with 8 bases left between them. Germline CDR1 reads ENHRY; CDR2 reads SYGVKD. There are 12 residues in the CDR3. CDR3 protein: CAISAQGYGYTF. The DNA of the CDR3 is TGTGCCATCAGTGCGCAGGGATATGGCTACACCTTC.